These 12 T cell receptor beta chains came from one sample sequenced in a study of T cells after yellow fever vaccination. TCRdb re-called the 5' RACE reads through MiXCR, storing one row per CDR3 protein. The table has about 340,000 distinct CDR3 sequences, approximately 4% seen once. The sample consisted of PBMCs, taken 5 days after the yellow fever booster vaccination. All receptors come from a man aged 18 to 30 who received the YFV17D yellow fever vaccine.

This clonotype was observed at least ten times. V usage is TRBV24-1 and J usage is TRBJ2-4, with D tentatively TRBD1 (6 bases). CDR3 length equals 12 residues. CDR1 and CDR2 from the germline V gene are KGHDR and SFDVKD. V was pared by 1 base and J by 13 bases, with 10 bases between. As DNA, the CDR3 is TGTGCCACCAGTGATTTTGGTGGACAGCAGTACTTC. Protein: CATSDFGGQQYF.

In its sample, this clonotype was seen a few times. This chain connects TRBV4-3 to TRBJ2-2, with D possibly TRBD1 on 5 matching bases. Germline values: CDR1 LGHNA, CDR2 YSLEER. The CDR3 contains 16 residues. Between the trimmed V and J ends, which lost 4 bases and 0 bases, there was a span of 12 bases. The CDR3 protein is CASSPLTAANTGELFF. The CDR3 nucleotides are TGCGCCAGCAGCCCTTTGACAGCCGCGAACACCGGGGAGCTGTTTTTT.

This clonotype was seen a handful of times. This chain links TRBV9 with TRBJ1-3, with 9 nucleotides matching TRBD1. V lost 2 bases and J lost 0; bases outside the gene matches: 6. Germline V CDR1 and CDR2: SGDLS, YYNGEE. This CDR3 has 17 amino acids. The CDR3 sequence: CASSVRDRALSGNTIYF. The CDR3 coding sequence is TGTGCCAGCAGCGTCAGGGACAGGGCCCTCTCTGGAAACACCATATATTTT.

This clonotype came up many times. The chain couples TRBV7-9 to TRBJ1-6; no firm D call. This CDR3 has 16 amino acids. Trimming left V 5 bases short and J 4 bases short, with 15 bases between. The germline V gene encodes CDR1 SEHNR and CDR2 FQNEAQ (reference sequence). The CDR3 bases are TGTGCCAGCAGCCAAGGGATTCCGACTTATAATTCACCCCTCCACTTT. Translating it yields CASSQGIPTYNSPLHF.

This clonotype was observed many times. The rearrangement links TRBV14 to TRBJ2-1; a possible D gene is TRBD1 (6 bases). The CDR3 totals 15 residues. V shed 4 bases and J shed 9 bases, with 19 bases lying between them. Germline assignment: CDR1 SGHDN and CDR2 FVKESK. CDR3: CASSLPGTSSAEQFF. The CDR3 DNA follows: TGTGCCAGCAGCCTCCCTGGGACAAGTTCGGCTGAGCAGTTCTTC.

The chain couples TRBV20-1 to TRBJ1-2; TRBD1 might be the D (5 bases). The germline V and J ends were trimmed by 7 bases and 2 bases, with 11 bases remaining between them. CDR1 is DFQATT and CDR2 is SNEGSKA in the germline V gene (reference sequence). The CDR3 runs to 12 residues. CDR3 protein: CSENRDNYGYTF. The CDR3, as DNA: TGCAGTGAGAACCGGGACAACTATGGCTACACCTTC.

This clonotype was counted only a few times. The V gene is TRBV3-1, the J gene TRBJ1-6; D remains unclear. Trimming took off 4 bases at V and 3 bases at J, with 10 bases between the two ends. Germline values: CDR1 LGHDT, CDR2 YNNKEL (reference sequence). This CDR3 region has 15 residues. In nucleotides, the CDR3 is TGTGCCAGCAGCCGCGCGGAGGGCTATAATTCACCCCTCCACTTT. The encoded protein is CASSRAEGYNSPLHF.

This clonotype was seen many times. The V and J genes are TRBV10-3 and TRBJ1-1; no firm D call. V lost 2 bases and J 5 bases, leaving 3 bases between the germline ends. Germline values: CDR1 ENHRY, CDR2 SYGVKD. This CDR3 has 11 residues. The CDR3 DNA follows: TGTGCCATCAGTGAGACGACTGAAGCTTTCTTT. This sequence encodes CAISETTEAFF.

The V gene is TRBV7-6, the J gene TRBJ2-5; the match to TRBD2 covers 7 bases. V shed 2 bases and J 1 base; nucleotides not matched to a gene: 10. Germline-derived CDR1 and CDR2 are SGHVS and FNYEAQ. The CDR3 has 17 amino acids. The CDR3: CASSLLAAITGQETQYF. The DNA of the CDR3 is TGTGCCAGCAGCTTACTAGCGGCCATAACCGGCCAAGAGACCCAGTACTTC.

In this sample, this clonotype turned up many times. This rearrangement joins TRBV15 to TRBJ1-2, with 9 bases identical to TRBD1. Germline-derived CDR1 and CDR2 are LNHNV and YYDKDF (reference sequence). CDR3 length: 17 residues. J lost 1 base, V lost 0 bases, and 6 bases had no gene match. The CDR3 reads CATSRDLGQGLNYGYTF. For the CDR3, the DNA is TGTGCCACCAGCAGAGATCTGGGACAGGGACTTAACTATGGCTACACCTTC. Filled out from reference TRBV15 and TRBJ1-2, the complete variable domain reads DAMVIQNPRYQVTQFGKPVTLSCSQTLNHNVMYWYQQKSSQAPKLLFHYYDKDFNNEADTPDNFQSRRPNTSFCFLDIRSPGLGDTAMYLCATSRDLGQGLNYGYTFGSGTRLTVV.

The table lists this clonotype with many counts. For the CDR3, the DNA is TGTGCCAGCAGCCCCGATGGACAGGGAAGCATGAACACTGAAGCTTTCTTT. Amino acids: CASSPDGQGSMNTEAFF. J is TRBJ1-1 and V is TRBV5-5, with 8 bases lining up with TRBD1. Unmatched junction bases numbered 11, after V lost 4 bases and J lost 0 bases. The CDR3 totals 17 residues. The germline V gene has CDR1 SGHKS and CDR2 YYEKEE (reference sequence).

This clonotype has ten or more counts. This chain joins TRBV12-3 or TRBV12-4 and TRBJ1-1, with 8 nucleotides matching TRBD1. The J segment lost 5 bases and the V segment lost 5 bases, leaving 13 bases of the junction unmatched. The CDR3 has 16 amino acids. The CDR3 sequence is CASSPVGRTGSTEAFF. CDR3 bases: TGTGCCAGCAGTCCGGTGGGCCGGACAGGGAGTACTGAAGCTTTCTTT.